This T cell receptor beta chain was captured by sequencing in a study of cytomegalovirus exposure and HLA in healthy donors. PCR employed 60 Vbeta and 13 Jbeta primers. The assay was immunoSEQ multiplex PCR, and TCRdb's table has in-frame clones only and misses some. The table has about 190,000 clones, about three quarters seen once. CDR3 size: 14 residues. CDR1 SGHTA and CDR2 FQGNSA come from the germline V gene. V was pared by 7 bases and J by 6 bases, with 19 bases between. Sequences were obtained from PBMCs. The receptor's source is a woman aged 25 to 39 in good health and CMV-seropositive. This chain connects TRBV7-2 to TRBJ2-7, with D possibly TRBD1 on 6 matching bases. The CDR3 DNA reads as TGTGCCAGCACCGTCCAAGGGGGTTCTGGCGAGCAGTACTTC. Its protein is CASTVQGGSGEQYF.